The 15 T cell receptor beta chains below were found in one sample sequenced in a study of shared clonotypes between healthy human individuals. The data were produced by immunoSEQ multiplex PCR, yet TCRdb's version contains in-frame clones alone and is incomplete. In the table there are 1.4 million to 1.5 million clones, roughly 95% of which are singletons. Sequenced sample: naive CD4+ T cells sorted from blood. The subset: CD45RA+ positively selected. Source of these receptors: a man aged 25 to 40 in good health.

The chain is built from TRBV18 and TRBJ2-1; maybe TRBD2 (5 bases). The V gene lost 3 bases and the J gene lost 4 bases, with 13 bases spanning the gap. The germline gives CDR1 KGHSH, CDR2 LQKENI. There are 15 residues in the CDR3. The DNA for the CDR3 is TGTGCCAGCTCACCCTCGTCAGGAGGTTACAATGAGCAGTTCTTC. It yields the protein CASSPSSGGYNEQFF. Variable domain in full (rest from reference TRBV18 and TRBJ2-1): NAGVMQNPRHLVRRRGQEARLRCSPMKGHSHVYWYRQLPEEGLKFMVYLQKENIIDESGMPKERFSAEFPKEGPSILRIQQVVRGDSAAYFCASSPSSGGYNEQFFGPGTRLTVL.

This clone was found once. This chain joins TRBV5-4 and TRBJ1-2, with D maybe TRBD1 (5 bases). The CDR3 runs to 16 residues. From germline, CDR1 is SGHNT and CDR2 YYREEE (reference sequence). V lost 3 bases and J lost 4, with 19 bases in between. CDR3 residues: CASSSNRDGEIYGYTF. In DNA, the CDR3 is TGTGCCAGCAGCTCCAACCGGGACGGAGAAATCTATGGCTACACCTTC.

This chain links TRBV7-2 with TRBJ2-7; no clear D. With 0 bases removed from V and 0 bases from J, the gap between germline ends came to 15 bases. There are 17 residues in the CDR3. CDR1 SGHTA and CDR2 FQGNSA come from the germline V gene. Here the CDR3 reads CASSLASWGSASYEQYF. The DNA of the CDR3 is TGTGCCAGCAGCTTAGCGTCGTGGGGATCGGCCTCCTACGAGCAGTACTTC.

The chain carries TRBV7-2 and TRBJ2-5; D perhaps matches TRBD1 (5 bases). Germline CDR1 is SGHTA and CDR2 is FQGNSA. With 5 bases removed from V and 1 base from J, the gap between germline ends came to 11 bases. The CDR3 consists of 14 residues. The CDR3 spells CASSIGQFQETQYF. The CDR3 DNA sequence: TGTGCCAGCAGCATAGGACAATTCCAAGAGACCCAGTACTTC. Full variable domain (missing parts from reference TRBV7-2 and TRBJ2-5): GAGVSQSPSNKVTEKGKDVELRCDPISGHTALYWYRQSLGQGLEFLIYFQGNSAPDKSGLPSDRFSAERTGGSVSTLTIQRTQQEDSAVYLCASSIGQFQETQYFGPGTRLLVL.

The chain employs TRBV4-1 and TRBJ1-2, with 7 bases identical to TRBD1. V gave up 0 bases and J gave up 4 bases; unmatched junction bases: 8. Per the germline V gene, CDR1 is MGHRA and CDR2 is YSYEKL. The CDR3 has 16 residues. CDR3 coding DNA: TGCGCCAGCAGCCAAGAATTCGACAGGGTAGCCTATGGCTACACCTTC. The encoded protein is CASSQEFDRVAYGYTF.

DNA of the CDR3: TGTGCCAGCAGTGCCCCTGGGGACAGCTCCTACGAGCAGTACTTC. Its protein is CASSAPGDSSYEQYF. V usage is TRBV28 and J usage is TRBJ2-7; 7 bases fit TRBD1. The CDR3 covers 15 residues. V lost 5 bases and J lost 0; bases outside the gene matches: 7. Germline values: CDR1 MDHEN, CDR2 SYDVKM.

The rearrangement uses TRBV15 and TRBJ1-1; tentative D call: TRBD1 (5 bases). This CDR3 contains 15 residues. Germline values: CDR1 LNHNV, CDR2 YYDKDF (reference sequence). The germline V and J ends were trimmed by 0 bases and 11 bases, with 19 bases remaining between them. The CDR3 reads CATSRDAGSNILAFF. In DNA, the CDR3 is TGTGCCACCAGCAGAGATGCAGGGTCTAATATCTTGGCTTTCTTT.

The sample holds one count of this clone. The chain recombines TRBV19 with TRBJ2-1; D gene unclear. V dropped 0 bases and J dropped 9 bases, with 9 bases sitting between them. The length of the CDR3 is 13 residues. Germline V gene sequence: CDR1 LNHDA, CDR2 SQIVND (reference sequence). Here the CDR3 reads CASSIEIGSEQFF. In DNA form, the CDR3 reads TGTGCCAGTAGTATAGAGATCGGATCTGAGCAGTTCTTC.

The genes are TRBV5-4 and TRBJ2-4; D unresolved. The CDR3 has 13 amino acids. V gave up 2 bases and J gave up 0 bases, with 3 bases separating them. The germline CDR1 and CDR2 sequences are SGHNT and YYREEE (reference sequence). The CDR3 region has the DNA TGTGCCAGCAGCTTTTTAGCCAAAAACATTCAGTACTTC. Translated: CASSFLAKNIQYF.

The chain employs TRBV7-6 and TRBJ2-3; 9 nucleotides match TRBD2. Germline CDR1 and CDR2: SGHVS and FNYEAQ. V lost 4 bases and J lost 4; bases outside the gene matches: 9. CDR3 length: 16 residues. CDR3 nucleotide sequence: TGTGCCAGCAGCTCGCGCCGCGGGAGGGCCTCAGATACGCAGTATTTT. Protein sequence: CASSSRRGRASDTQYF.

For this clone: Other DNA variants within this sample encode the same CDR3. In nucleotides, the CDR3 is TGTGCCAGCAGCTTAGGGCCAAGCTCTGGAAACACCATATATTTT. It encodes CASSLGPSSGNTIYF. V and J are TRBV7-9 and TRBJ1-3; D unresolved. The V gene lost 1 base and the J gene lost 0 bases, with 7 bases spanning the gap. Germline V CDR1 and CDR2: SEHNR, FQNEAQ (reference sequence). This CDR3 has 15 residues.

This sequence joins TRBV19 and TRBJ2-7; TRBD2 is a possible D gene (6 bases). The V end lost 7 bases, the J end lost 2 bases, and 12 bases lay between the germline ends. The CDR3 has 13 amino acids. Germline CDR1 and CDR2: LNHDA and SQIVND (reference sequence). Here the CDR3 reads CASNSGGTYEQYF. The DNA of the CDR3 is TGTGCCAGTAATAGCGGCGGGACCTACGAGCAGTACTTC.

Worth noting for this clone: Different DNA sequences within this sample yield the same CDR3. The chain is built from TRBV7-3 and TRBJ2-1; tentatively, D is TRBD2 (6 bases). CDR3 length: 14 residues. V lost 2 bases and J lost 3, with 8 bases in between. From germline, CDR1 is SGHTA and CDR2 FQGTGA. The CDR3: CASSLGGSYNEQFF. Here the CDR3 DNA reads TGTGCCAGCAGCTTAGGAGGGAGCTACAATGAGCAGTTCTTC. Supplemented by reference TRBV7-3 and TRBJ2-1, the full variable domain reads GAGVSQTPSNKVTEKGKYVELRCDPISGHTALYWYRQSLGQGPEFLIYFQGTGAADDSGLPNDRFFAVRPEGSVSTLKIQRTERGDSAVYLCASSLGGSYNEQFFGPGTRLTVL.

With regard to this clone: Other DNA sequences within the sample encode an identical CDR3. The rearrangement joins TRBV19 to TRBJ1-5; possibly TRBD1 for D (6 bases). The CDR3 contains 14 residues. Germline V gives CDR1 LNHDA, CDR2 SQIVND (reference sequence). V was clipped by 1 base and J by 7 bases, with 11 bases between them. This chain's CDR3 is CASSIGQVGQPQHF. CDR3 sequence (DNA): TGTGCCAGTAGTATAGGACAGGTGGGACAGCCCCAGCATTTT. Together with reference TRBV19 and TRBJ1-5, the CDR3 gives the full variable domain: DGGITQSPKYLFRKEGQNVTLSCEQNLNHDAMYWYRQDPGQGLRLIYYSQIVNDFQKGDIAEGYSVSREKKESFPLTVTSAQKNPTAFYLCASSIGQVGQPQHFGDGTRLSIL.

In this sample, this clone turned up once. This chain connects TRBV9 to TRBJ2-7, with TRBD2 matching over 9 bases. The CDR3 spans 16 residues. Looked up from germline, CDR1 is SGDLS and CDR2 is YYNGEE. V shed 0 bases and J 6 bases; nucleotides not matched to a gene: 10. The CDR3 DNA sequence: TGTGCCAGCAGCGTAGGCGCGGGAGGGCCTAGTCGCGAGCAGTACTTC. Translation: CASSVGAGGPSREQYF.